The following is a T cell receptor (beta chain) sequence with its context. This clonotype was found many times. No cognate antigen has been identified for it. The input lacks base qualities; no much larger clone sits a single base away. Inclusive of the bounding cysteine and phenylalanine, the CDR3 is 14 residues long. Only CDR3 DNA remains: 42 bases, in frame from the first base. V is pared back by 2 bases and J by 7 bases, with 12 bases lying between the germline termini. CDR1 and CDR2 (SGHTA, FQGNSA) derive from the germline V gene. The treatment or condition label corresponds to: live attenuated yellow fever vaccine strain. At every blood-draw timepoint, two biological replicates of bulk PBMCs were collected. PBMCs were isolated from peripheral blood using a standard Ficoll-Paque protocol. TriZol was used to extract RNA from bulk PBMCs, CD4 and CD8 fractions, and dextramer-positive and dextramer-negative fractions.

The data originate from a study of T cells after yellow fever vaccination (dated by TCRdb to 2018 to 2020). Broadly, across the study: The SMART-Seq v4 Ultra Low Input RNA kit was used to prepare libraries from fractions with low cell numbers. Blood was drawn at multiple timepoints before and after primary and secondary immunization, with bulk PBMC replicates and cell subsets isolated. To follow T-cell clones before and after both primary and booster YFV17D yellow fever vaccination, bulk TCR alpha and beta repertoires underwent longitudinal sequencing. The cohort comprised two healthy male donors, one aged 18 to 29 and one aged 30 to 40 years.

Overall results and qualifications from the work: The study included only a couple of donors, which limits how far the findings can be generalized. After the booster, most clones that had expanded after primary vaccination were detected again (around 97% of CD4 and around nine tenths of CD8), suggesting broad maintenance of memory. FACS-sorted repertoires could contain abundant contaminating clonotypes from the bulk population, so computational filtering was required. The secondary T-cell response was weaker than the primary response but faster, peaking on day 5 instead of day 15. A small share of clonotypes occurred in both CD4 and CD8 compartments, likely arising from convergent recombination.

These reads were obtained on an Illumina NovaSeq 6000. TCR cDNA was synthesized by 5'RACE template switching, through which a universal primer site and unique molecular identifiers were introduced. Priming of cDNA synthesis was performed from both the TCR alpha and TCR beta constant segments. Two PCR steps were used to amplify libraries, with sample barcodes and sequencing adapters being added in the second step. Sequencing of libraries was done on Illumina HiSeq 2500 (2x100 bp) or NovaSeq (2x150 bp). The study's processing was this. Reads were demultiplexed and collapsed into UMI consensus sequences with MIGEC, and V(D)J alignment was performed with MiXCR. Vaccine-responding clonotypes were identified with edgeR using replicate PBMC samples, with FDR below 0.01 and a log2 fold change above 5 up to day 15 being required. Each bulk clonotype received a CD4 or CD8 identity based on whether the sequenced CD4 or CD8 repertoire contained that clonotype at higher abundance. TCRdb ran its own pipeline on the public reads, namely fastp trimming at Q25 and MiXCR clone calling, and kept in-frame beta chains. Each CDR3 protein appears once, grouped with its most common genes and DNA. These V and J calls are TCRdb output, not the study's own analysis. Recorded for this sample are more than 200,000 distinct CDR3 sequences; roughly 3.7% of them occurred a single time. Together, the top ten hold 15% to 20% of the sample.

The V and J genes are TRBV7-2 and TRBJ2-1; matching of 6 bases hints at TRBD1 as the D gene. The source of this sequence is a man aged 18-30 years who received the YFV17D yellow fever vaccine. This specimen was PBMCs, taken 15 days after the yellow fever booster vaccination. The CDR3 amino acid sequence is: CASSLNGGLNEQFF. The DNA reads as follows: TGTGCCAGCAGCTTAAATGGGGGCTTGAATGAGCAGTTCTTC.